This is a list of T cell receptor beta chains from one sample in a study of identical twins. TCRdb re-called the 5' RACE reads with MiXCR, one entry per CDR3 protein. The sample comprises fewer than 900,000 distinct CDR3 sequences, 21% of which are singletons, and 4% to 5.5% rests with the top ten. These data also formed part of another study, on T cells expressing NK-cell markers.

Material for sequencing was PBMCs. These receptor sequences come from a woman aged 18-29 years in good health. Both conserved end residues are part of each CDR3. Each record gives: D gene, V gene, clone size, J gene, CDR3 DNA, CDR3 protein. The D gene is left open where the match is weak. Not all rows give a size; the values are once, few, many and, for expanded clones, a class.

d_gene: TRBD2
v_gene: TRBV27
abundance: -
j_gene: TRBJ2-3
CDR3nt: TGTGCCAGCAGGCCCCTGGCGGGGGGCAGGGATACGCAGTATTTT
CDR3aa: CASRPLAGGRDTQYF

d_gene: TRBD2
v_gene: TRBV20-1
abundance: few
j_gene: TRBJ2-7
CDR3nt: TGCAGTGCCCCCACCGCTAGCGGGGGCGGGGGGGAGCAGTACTTC
CDR3aa: CSAPTASGGGGEQYF

d_gene: -
v_gene: TRBV5-1
abundance: -
j_gene: TRBJ2-3
CDR3nt: TGCGCCAGCAGCGTCGCCGGGGGAGAGGCAGATACGCAGTATTTT
CDR3aa: CASSVAGGEADTQYF

d_gene: -
v_gene: TRBV6-1
abundance: -
j_gene: TRBJ1-1
CDR3nt: TGTGCCAGCAGTAAACCAGGGTCGTCTGAAGCTTTCTTT
CDR3aa: CASSKPGSSEAFF

d_gene: -
v_gene: TRBV6-4
abundance: -
j_gene: TRBJ2-3
CDR3nt: TGTGCCAGCAGTGACCGGGACCCACCAGATACGCAGTATTTT
CDR3aa: CASSDRDPPDTQYF

d_gene: -
v_gene: TRBV7-9
abundance: -
j_gene: TRBJ2-7
CDR3nt: TGTGCCAGCAGCCTTCAGGGGGAGGGCGAGCAGTACTTC
CDR3aa: CASSLQGEGEQYF

d_gene: -
v_gene: TRBV6-1
abundance: few
j_gene: TRBJ1-4
CDR3nt: TGTGCCAGCAGGCGACAGGTTGTAACTAATGAAAAACTGTTTTTT
CDR3aa: CASRRQVVTNEKLFF

d_gene: TRBD2
v_gene: TRBV18
abundance: few
j_gene: TRBJ2-7
CDR3nt: TGTGCCAGCTCACCCCCCGGGACTAGCGGATTCTCCTACGAGCAGTACTTC
CDR3aa: CASSPPGTSGFSYEQYF

d_gene: -
v_gene: TRBV4-1
abundance: few
j_gene: TRBJ2-1
CDR3nt: TGCGCCAGCAGCTATCATATTGGGGACGAGCAGTTCTTC
CDR3aa: CASSYHIGDEQFF

d_gene: -
v_gene: TRBV20-1
abundance: few
j_gene: TRBJ1-1
CDR3nt: TGCGGTTACAGGGTTCACACTGAAGCTTTCTTT
CDR3aa: CGYRVHTEAFF

d_gene: -
v_gene: TRBV20-1
abundance: -
j_gene: TRBJ2-1
CDR3nt: TGCAGTGCTAGTCTGCCGGCTGGGGGTGAGCAGTTCTTC
CDR3aa: CSASLPAGGEQFF

d_gene: TRBD1
v_gene: TRBV12-5
abundance: -
j_gene: TRBJ2-1
CDR3nt: TGTGCTAGTGGTACTAGGGGGCAAGCGTACAATGAGCAGTTCTTC
CDR3aa: CASGTRGQAYNEQFF

d_gene: TRBD2
v_gene: TRBV7-9
abundance: -
j_gene: TRBJ2-1
CDR3nt: TGTGCCAGCAGCTTAAACGGGGGGGCCAGGCAGTTCTTC
CDR3aa: CASSLNGGARQFF

d_gene: -
v_gene: TRBV20-1
abundance: -
j_gene: TRBJ1-3
CDR3nt: TGCAGTGCTAGAGATCCTTCCCTGACCTATTCTGGAAACACCATATATTTT
CDR3aa: CSARDPSLTYSGNTIYF

d_gene: -
v_gene: TRBV7-9
abundance: few
j_gene: TRBJ2-3
CDR3nt: TGTGCCAGCAGCTCGCAGGGACGCCGTGATACGCAGTATTTT
CDR3aa: CASSSQGRRDTQYF

d_gene: TRBD2
v_gene: TRBV4-1
abundance: -
j_gene: TRBJ2-3
CDR3nt: TGCGCCAGCAGCCAAGAAGTCGCGGGAGGCTTGAAGATCACAGATACGCAGTATTTT
CDR3aa: CASSQEVAGGLKITDTQYF

d_gene: TRBD1
v_gene: TRBV5-1
abundance: once
j_gene: TRBJ2-7
CDR3nt: TGCGCCAGCAGCTTGGGGACAGGGAGGTCCGAGCAGTACTTC
CDR3aa: CASSLGTGRSEQYF

d_gene: TRBD1
v_gene: TRBV12-3/TRBV12-4
abundance: -
j_gene: TRBJ1-2
CDR3nt: TGTGCCAGCTCCAGGGGGCTTGGGGGCTACACCTTC
CDR3aa: CASSRGLGGYTF

d_gene: -
v_gene: TRBV7-8
abundance: few
j_gene: TRBJ1-2
CDR3nt: TGTGCCAGCAGCCCAGACGGGACCTTTGGGGGCTACACCTTC
CDR3aa: CASSPDGTFGGYTF

d_gene: TRBD2
v_gene: TRBV7-8
abundance: few
j_gene: TRBJ2-2
CDR3nt: TGTGCCAGCAGCGGTCGGGGACTAGGAACCGGGGAGCTGTTTTTT
CDR3aa: CASSGRGLGTGELFF

d_gene: -
v_gene: TRBV20-1
abundance: -
j_gene: TRBJ2-1
CDR3nt: TGCAGTGCCGGAAAACCTCACGGGACGGTACACAATGAGCAGTTCTTC
CDR3aa: CSAGKPHGTVHNEQFF

d_gene: TRBD1
v_gene: TRBV6-1
abundance: few
j_gene: TRBJ2-5
CDR3nt: TGTGCCACCCCCTACAGGGGACGTGGAGAGACCCAGTACTTC
CDR3aa: CATPYRGRGETQYF

d_gene: -
v_gene: TRBV7-9
abundance: -
j_gene: TRBJ1-5
CDR3nt: TGTGCCAGCAGCTCCACCGGGGGACTAAATCAGCCCCAGCATTTT
CDR3aa: CASSSTGGLNQPQHF

d_gene: -
v_gene: TRBV29-1
abundance: many
j_gene: TRBJ2-1
CDR3nt: TGCAGCATAATCAGGGTTAATGAGCAGTTCTTC
CDR3aa: CSIIRVNEQFF

d_gene: -
v_gene: TRBV5-1
abundance: -
j_gene: TRBJ2-5
CDR3nt: TGCGCCAGCAGCGCCCGACTGGAAGAGACCCAGTACTTC
CDR3aa: CASSARLEETQYF

d_gene: -
v_gene: TRBV9
abundance: -
j_gene: TRBJ1-2
CDR3nt: TGTGCCAGGGAGGGCTACACCTTC
CDR3aa: CAREGYTF

d_gene: TRBD1
v_gene: TRBV7-2
abundance: -
j_gene: TRBJ2-3
CDR3nt: TGTGCCAGCAGCTCCGGGACAGTAAAAGATACGCAGTATTTT
CDR3aa: CASSSGTVKDTQYF

d_gene: -
v_gene: TRBV25-1
abundance: -
j_gene: TRBJ2-5
CDR3nt: TGTGCCAGCAGTGAATCCGGGGGCGAAGAGACCCAGTACTTC
CDR3aa: CASSESGGEETQYF

d_gene: -
v_gene: TRBV4-2
abundance: -
j_gene: TRBJ2-4
CDR3nt: TGTGCCAGCAGCCAGGGGGAACCGCAAAACATTCAGTACTTC
CDR3aa: CASSQGEPQNIQYF

d_gene: -
v_gene: TRBV15
abundance: -
j_gene: TRBJ2-3
CDR3nt: TGTGCCACCCGAGAGTACGATCGCACAGATACGCAGTATTTT
CDR3aa: CATREYDRTDTQYF

d_gene: TRBD1
v_gene: TRBV9
abundance: -
j_gene: TRBJ2-7
CDR3nt: TGTGCCAGCAGCGCCCAGGGGACAGGGCCCTACGAGCAGTACTTC
CDR3aa: CASSAQGTGPYEQYF

d_gene: -
v_gene: TRBV7-2
abundance: -
j_gene: TRBJ2-5
CDR3nt: TGTGCCAGCAGCTTAGTCTTCGGGGGCGGGGTGAAGACCCAGTACTTC
CDR3aa: CASSLVFGGGVKTQYF

d_gene: -
v_gene: TRBV6-2/TRBV6-3
abundance: many
j_gene: TRBJ2-5
CDR3nt: TGTGCCAGCAGTTACAGGCTCATGGTGAGGATGGAGACCCAGTACTTC
CDR3aa: CASSYRLMVRMETQYF

d_gene: TRBD2
v_gene: TRBV7-8
abundance: many
j_gene: TRBJ2-3
CDR3nt: TGTGCCAGCAGCTTAACTAGCGGGGATACGCAGTATTTT
CDR3aa: CASSLTSGDTQYF

d_gene: -
v_gene: TRBV10-1
abundance: -
j_gene: TRBJ2-3
CDR3nt: TGCGCCAGCAGTGAGTCGGTTGGAACAGATACGCAGTATTTT
CDR3aa: CASSESVGTDTQYF

d_gene: -
v_gene: TRBV11-3
abundance: -
j_gene: TRBJ2-7
CDR3nt: TGTGCCAGCAGCCCAAGGCCAAGCGGACAGCTATGTTACGAGCAGTACTTC
CDR3aa: CASSPRPSGQLCYEQYF

d_gene: TRBD2
v_gene: TRBV3-1
abundance: -
j_gene: TRBJ2-3
CDR3nt: TGTGCCAGCAGCCAACTCACGGGGGGGTCATGGGATACGCAGTATTTT
CDR3aa: CASSQLTGGSWDTQYF

d_gene: -
v_gene: TRBV6-5
abundance: few
j_gene: TRBJ1-1
CDR3nt: TGTGCCAGCAGTTACAGTACAGGCCTTCTTGAAGCTTTCTTT
CDR3aa: CASSYSTGLLEAFF

d_gene: TRBD1
v_gene: TRBV29-1
abundance: -
j_gene: TRBJ2-5
CDR3nt: TGCAGCGTTGGAGCCTTAGGGACAGGGGACGAGACCCAGTACTTC
CDR3aa: CSVGALGTGDETQYF

d_gene: TRBD2
v_gene: TRBV9
abundance: many
j_gene: TRBJ2-3
CDR3nt: TGTGCCAGCAGCGATAGCGGGGGGGCCTCAGATACGCAGTATTTT
CDR3aa: CASSDSGGASDTQYF

d_gene: -
v_gene: TRBV11-1
abundance: -
j_gene: TRBJ2-2
CDR3nt: TGTGCCAGCACCCTAGGCAGGAACACCGGGGAGCTGTTTTTT
CDR3aa: CASTLGRNTGELFF

d_gene: -
v_gene: TRBV4-2
abundance: many
j_gene: TRBJ2-4
CDR3nt: TGTGCCAGCTCCCTCCACGGGACTCAAAACATTCAGTACTTC
CDR3aa: CASSLHGTQNIQYF

d_gene: -
v_gene: TRBV12-3/TRBV12-4
abundance: few
j_gene: TRBJ1-5
CDR3nt: TGTGCCAGCAGCTCCCAGGACATCCAGCCCCAGCATTTT
CDR3aa: CASSSQDIQPQHF

d_gene: TRBD1
v_gene: TRBV12-3/TRBV12-4
abundance: few
j_gene: TRBJ1-2
CDR3nt: TGTGCCACGGGGACAGGGGGCGGAGAAGTTGGCTACACCTTC
CDR3aa: CATGTGGGEVGYTF

d_gene: -
v_gene: TRBV24-1
abundance: -
j_gene: TRBJ2-1
CDR3nt: TGTGCCACCGCCGGTGGGGATGAGCAGTTCTTC
CDR3aa: CATAGGDEQFF

d_gene: -
v_gene: TRBV4-3
abundance: -
j_gene: TRBJ2-2
CDR3nt: TGCGCCAGCAGCCAAATGACCAGCGTCTTTTTGACCGGGGAGCTGTTTTTT
CDR3aa: CASSQMTSVFLTGELFF

d_gene: -
v_gene: TRBV5-1
abundance: few
j_gene: TRBJ1-1
CDR3nt: TGCGCCAGCAGCGTGAACTCTGGCACTGAAGCTTTCTTT
CDR3aa: CASSVNSGTEAFF